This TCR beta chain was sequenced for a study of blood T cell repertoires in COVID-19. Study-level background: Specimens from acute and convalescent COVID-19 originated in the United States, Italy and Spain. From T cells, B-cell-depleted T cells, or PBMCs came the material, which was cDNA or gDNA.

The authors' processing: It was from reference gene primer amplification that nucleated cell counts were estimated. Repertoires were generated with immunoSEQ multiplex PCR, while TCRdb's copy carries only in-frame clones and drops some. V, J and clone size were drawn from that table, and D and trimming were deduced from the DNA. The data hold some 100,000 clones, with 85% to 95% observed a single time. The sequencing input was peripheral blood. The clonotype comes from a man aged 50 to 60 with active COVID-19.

This CDR3 reads CASIQSGVTGELFF. In DNA form, the CDR3 reads TGTGCCAGCATCCAGTCAGGGGTCACCGGGGAGCTGTTTTTT. J is TRBJ2-2 and V is TRBV2, with a tentative D call TRBD1 (6 bases). The CDR3 is 14 amino acids. CDR1 is SNHLY and CDR2 is FYNNEI in the germline V gene. V lost 7 bases and J 4 bases, leaving 13 bases between the germline ends.